The TCR beta chain described here comes from a study of metastatic and nonmetastatic thyroid tumors. This clone appeared many times. TCRdb re-analyzed the PCR reads using MiXCR. The sample includes 45,000 to 50,000 clones, 24% seen only once; the top ten take around 3%. This CDR3 region has 14 residues. V was pared by 3 bases and J by 3 bases, with 11 bases between. Germline V gene lookup returns CDR1 SGHNT and CDR2 YENEEA. Each patient went into thyroid surgery without having received any treatment. The chain recombines TRBV11-3 with TRBJ2-5; tentative D call: TRBD2 (7 bases). The origin of this receptor is a male donor with papillary thyroid cancer or a benign thyroid nodule (not recorded which). Some clones in this sample may be carry-over from other donors' samples. Specimen: blood. The CDR3 region has the DNA TGTGCCAGCAGCTTTGGAGGGGGGGAAGAGACCCAGTACTTC. It encodes CASSFGGGEETQYF.